This record looks at one T cell receptor beta chain sequence and its context. Its antigen is still unknown. Other DNA sequences in this sample translate to the same CDR3. Sequenced by immunoSEQ multiplex PCR; TCRdb stores in-frame clones only, minus some. The sample contains over 2,000,000 clones, about 93% of which appear only once. Terminally differentiated effector memory CD45RA+ cells were excluded by CCR7 positive selection of CD45RO-negative cells. This entry comes from a study of shared clonotypes between healthy human individuals. Study-level points and caveats: Only blood samples were collected, and tissue repertoires likely differ.

The germline V gene encodes CDR1 SEHNR and CDR2 FQNEAQ (reference sequence). V was pared by 3 bases and J by 3 bases, with 8 bases between. This CDR3 is built from 13 residues. The chain carries TRBV7-9 and TRBJ1-2; D gene uncertain. This TCR was recovered from a man between 18 and 35 years old in good health. Some clones in this sample may be carry-over from other donors' samples. Sequencing was performed on naive CD8+ T cells from PBMCs. Here the CDR3 DNA reads TGTGCCAGCAGCTTGGTCGGAGACTATGGCTACACCTTC. This translates into CASSLVGDYGYTF.